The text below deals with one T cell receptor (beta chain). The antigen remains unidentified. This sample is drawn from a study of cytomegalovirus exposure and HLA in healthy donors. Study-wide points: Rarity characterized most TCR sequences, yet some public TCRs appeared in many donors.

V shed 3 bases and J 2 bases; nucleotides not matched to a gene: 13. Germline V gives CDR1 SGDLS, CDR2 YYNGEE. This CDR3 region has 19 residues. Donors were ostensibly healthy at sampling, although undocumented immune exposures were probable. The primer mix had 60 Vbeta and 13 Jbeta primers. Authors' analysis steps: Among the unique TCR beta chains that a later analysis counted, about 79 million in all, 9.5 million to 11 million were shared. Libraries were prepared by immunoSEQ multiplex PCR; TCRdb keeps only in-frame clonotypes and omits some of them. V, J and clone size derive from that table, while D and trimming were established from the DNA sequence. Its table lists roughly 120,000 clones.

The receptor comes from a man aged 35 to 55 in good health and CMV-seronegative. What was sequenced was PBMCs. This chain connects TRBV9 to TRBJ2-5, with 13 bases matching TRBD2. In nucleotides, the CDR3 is TGTGCCAGCAGCGCGAGGGTAAGGGGGACTAGCGGGAAACAAGAGACCCAGTACTTC. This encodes CASSARVRGTSGKQETQYF.